These 23 T cell receptor beta chains share one sample of origin, sequenced in a study of CD8+ T cells in alopecia areata. cDNA reverse transcribed from extracted RNA served as the sequencing template. The data were produced by immunoSEQ multiplex PCR, yet TCRdb's version contains in-frame clones alone and is incomplete. The data contain around 190,000 clones, more than 55% of them singletons. Specimen: CD8+ T cells sorted from blood. These receptors were obtained from a human donor in good health.

This clone was recorded a few times. J is TRBJ2-3 and V is TRBV30; 8 bases are shared with TRBD1. V lost 1 base to trimming and J lost 6 bases; unmatched junction nucleotides: 3. Germline V lookup: CDR1 GTSNPN, CDR2 SVGIG (reference sequence). This CDR3 comprises 13 residues. CDR3 residues: CAWSATGEDTQYF. CDR3 DNA: TGTGCCTGGAGTGCGACAGGGGAGGATACGCAGTATTTT.

This clone was seen a few times. V and J are TRBV7-9 and TRBJ1-4; 7 positions match TRBD1. The CDR3 has 13 residues. The V gene end was trimmed by 6 bases and the J gene end by 8 bases; junction bases not matched to a gene: 6. In germline, CDR1 is SEHNR, CDR2 FQNEAQ (reference sequence). CDR3 DNA sequence: TGTGCCAGCAGTGCCGGGACAGACGAAAAACTGTTTTTT. It encodes CASSAGTDEKLFF.

This clone has only a few counts. The rearrangement uses TRBV27 and TRBJ1-2; the D gene is possibly TRBD1 (5 bases). CDR1 is MNHEY, CDR2 SMNVEV, per germline (reference sequence). With 1 base removed from V and 8 bases from J, the gap between germline ends came to 14 bases. CDR3 length: 14 amino acids. The CDR3: CASSLYRGDGGYTF. CDR3 DNA: TGTGCCAGCAGTTTATATCGGGGCGATGGGGGCTACACCTTC.

This clone has more than one count but fewer than ten. The gene calls are TRBV5-1 and TRBJ1-1; 8 nucleotides agree with TRBD1. In germline, CDR1 is SGHRS, CDR2 YFSETQ. J gave up 3 bases and V 0 bases, and 7 bases lay outside the gene matches. The CDR3 consists of 16 residues. CDR3 protein: CASSLAGRGLYTEAFF. CDR3 sequence (DNA): TGCGCCAGCAGCTTGGCTGGCAGGGGGCTTTACACTGAAGCTTTCTTT.

V is TRBV15 and J is TRBJ2-1, with 8 bases lining up with TRBD1. From germline, CDR1 is LNHNV and CDR2 YYDKDF (reference sequence). The V gene end was trimmed by 0 bases and the J gene end by 4 bases; junction bases not matched to a gene: 5. This CDR3 has 16 residues. The CDR3 region is CATSRDWTGPYNEQFF. In DNA form, the CDR3 reads TGTGCCACCAGCAGAGATTGGACAGGGCCTTACAATGAGCAGTTCTTC. The full variable domain, rest sourced from reference TRBV15 and TRBJ2-1, is DAMVIQNPRYQVTQFGKPVTLSCSQTLNHNVMYWYQQKSSQAPKLLFHYYDKDFNNEADTPDNFQSRRPNTSFCFLDIRSPGLGDTAMYLCATSRDWTGPYNEQFFGPGTRLTVL.

In this sample, this clone turned up a few times. This sequence joins TRBV5-6 and TRBJ2-7; unclear D gene. V lost 4 bases, J lost 3 bases, and 8 bases lay in between. The germline CDR1 and CDR2 sequences are SGHDT and YYEEEE. The length of the CDR3 is 12 residues. The CDR3 DNA reads TGTGCCAGCAGCCAAAATAGCTACGAGCAGTACTTC. Residues: CASSQNSYEQYF.

The rearrangement joins TRBV5-1 to TRBJ1-1; 8 positions agree with TRBD1. Germline V lookup: CDR1 SGHRS, CDR2 YFSETQ. This CDR3 has 17 residues. V lost 2 bases, J lost 0 bases, and 9 bases stayed unmatched. The CDR3 sequence: CASSLDTGGPMNTEAFF. The CDR3 DNA reads TGCGCCAGCAGCTTAGATACAGGGGGTCCGATGAACACTGAAGCTTTCTTT.

The chain couples TRBV7-9 to TRBJ2-3, with 13 bases lining up with TRBD2. The V gene's germline CDR1 is SEHNR and CDR2 FQNEAQ (reference sequence). J lost 2 bases, V lost 5 bases, and 4 bases had no gene match. The CDR3 loop spans 16 amino acids. As DNA, the CDR3 is TGTGCCAGCAGCCCAGGGACTAGCGGGATCACAGATACGCAGTATTTT. Its protein product is CASSPGTSGITDTQYF.

In the case of this clone: The same CDR3 can be traced to other DNA sequences in this sample. V and J are TRBV4-1 and TRBJ2-3; D not resolved. Trimming took off 1 base at V and 0 bases at J, with 2 bases between the two ends. The CDR3 sequence is 13 residues long. Germline V gene data show CDR1 as MGHRA and CDR2 as YSYEKL. The CDR3: CASSQGSTDTQYF. The CDR3 bases are TGCGCCAGCAGCCAAGGGAGCACAGATACGCAGTATTTT.

The sample holds one count of this clone. The rearrangement uses TRBV4-1 and TRBJ1-2; D uncertain. From germline, CDR1 is MGHRA and CDR2 YSYEKL. With 4 bases removed from V and 8 bases from J, the gap between germline ends came to 17 bases. The CDR3 is made up of 14 amino acids. CDR3 nucleotide sequence: TGCGCCAGCAGCCCAAGTCTGGACCTAGGGGGCTACACCTTC. Its translation: CASSPSLDLGGYTF.

The chain joins TRBV6-1 to TRBJ2-1; D gene unclear. V dropped 4 bases and J dropped 6 bases, with 1 base sitting between them. The CDR3 has 10 residues. Germline values: CDR1 MNHNS, CDR2 SASEGT. The CDR3: CASSANEQFF. CDR3 coding DNA: TGTGCCAGCAGTGCCAATGAGCAGTTCTTC.

This chain joins TRBV5-1 and TRBJ2-1, with 7 bases lining up with TRBD1. Per the germline V gene, CDR1 is SGHRS and CDR2 is YFSETQ. The V segment lost 4 bases and the J segment 6 bases; nucleotides outside the gene matches: 7. The CDR3 has 14 residues. DNA of the CDR3: TGCGCCAGCAGCCCGGTGGCAGGGGGCAATGAGCAGTTCTTC. This gives the protein CASSPVAGGNEQFF.

The chain joins TRBV7-8 to TRBJ2-7; D unclear. CDR3 length: 16 amino acids. V lost 2 bases, J lost 7 bases, and 21 bases lay in between. Germline assignment: CDR1 SGHVS and CDR2 FQNEAQ. This CDR3 reads CASSLPRRTPTVEQYF. Here the CDR3 DNA reads TGTGCCAGCAGCTTACCTCGGCGGACCCCAACGGTGGAGCAGTACTTC.

The chain couples TRBV4-1 to TRBJ2-5; 9 nucleotides match TRBD1. Per the germline V gene, CDR1 is MGHRA and CDR2 is YSYEKL. The CDR3 sequence is 15 residues long. V shed 1 base and J 6 bases; nucleotides not matched to a gene: 6. The CDR3 DNA follows: TGCGCCAGCAGCCAAGGGACAGGGGTCGTAAAGACCCAGTACTTC. Its protein is CASSQGTGVVKTQYF.

V is TRBV7-6 and J is TRBJ2-3, with a weak D call TRBD1 (5 bases). V was shortened by 4 bases and J by 4 bases, with 12 bases between the two germline ends. The CDR3 length is 14 residues. Germline V CDR1 and CDR2: SGHVS, FNYEAQ. CDR3 loop: CASSYFREADTQYF. In DNA, the CDR3 is TGTGCCAGCAGCTATTTCAGGGAAGCAGATACGCAGTATTTT.

This chain joins TRBV30 and TRBJ2-3; D is unresolved. The CDR3 length is 12 residues. The ends were cut back, 4 bases at V and 2 bases at J, with 7 bases in the middle. CDR1 and CDR2 (germline): GTSNPN, SVGIG (reference sequence). The CDR3 DNA is TGTGCCTGGATTGATTTCACAGATACGCAGTATTTT. Amino acids: CAWIDFTDTQYF.

This chain joins TRBV4-1 and TRBJ1-1; no firm D call. The V and J ends lost 6 bases and 4 bases respectively, with 15 bases between them. This CDR3 is built from 14 residues. CDR1 MGHRA and CDR2 YSYEKL come from the germline V gene. The CDR3 DNA follows: TGCGCCAGCAGTCCAACTGATCGTAGCACTGAAGCTTTCTTT. Its protein product is CASSPTDRSTEAFF.

The rearrangement uses TRBV27 and TRBJ1-6; TRBD1 aligns across 7 bases. This CDR3 is 16 amino acids long. The germline V gene encodes CDR1 MNHEY and CDR2 SMNVEV (reference sequence). Germline trimming cut 5 bases from V and 7 bases from J; bases unmatched to any gene: 11. The CDR3 loop reads CASSPTGTWENSPLHF. Here the CDR3 DNA reads TGTGCCAGCAGTCCGACAGGGACGTGGGAAAATTCACCCCTCCACTTT.

This clone has a handful of counts. V and J are TRBV5-1 and TRBJ1-2; D uncertain. V was clipped by 7 bases and J by 7 bases, with 5 bases between them. Germline V gives CDR1 SGHRS, CDR2 YFSETQ. The CDR3 is made up of 9 amino acids. The DNA for the CDR3 is TGCGCCAGCGAGGGTGGCTACACCTTC. This gives the protein CASEGGYTF.

The chain recombines TRBV13 with TRBJ2-3; 9 bases match TRBD2. This CDR3 is built from 19 residues. The germline V gene encodes CDR1 PRHDT and CDR2 FYEKMQ (reference sequence). Losses at the gene ends were 5 bases for V and 0 bases for J; bases not matched to a gene: 15. In nucleotides, the CDR3 is TGTGCCAGCAGCCCCCCGGGCAGTAGCGGGGGTACTAGCACAGATACGCAGTATTTT. Encoded protein: CASSPPGSSGGTSTDTQYF.

This clone was seen more than once but under ten times. The chain links TRBV5-1 to TRBJ2-2; no firm D call. Germline V gene data show CDR1 as SGHRS and CDR2 as YFSETQ. CDR3 size: 18 residues. V gave up 3 bases and J gave up 8 bases, with 26 bases separating them. The CDR3 loop is CASSSSENTRLAKGELFF. The CDR3, as DNA: TGCGCCAGCAGCTCTTCCGAAAACACAAGATTGGCGAAAGGGGAGCTGTTTTTT.

V is TRBV13 and J is TRBJ2-7; perhaps TRBD2 as D (5 bases). In germline, CDR1 is PRHDT, CDR2 FYEKMQ (reference sequence). V was clipped by 6 bases and J by 2 bases, with 11 bases between them. The CDR3 consists of 13 residues. The CDR3 loop reads CASSIGITYEQYF. The CDR3 nucleotides are TGTGCCAGCAGTATCGGGATTACCTACGAGCAGTACTTC. The full variable domain, its missing parts supplied by reference TRBV13 and TRBJ2-7, is AAGVIQSPRHLIKEKRETATLKCYPIPRHDTVYWYQQGPGQDPQFLISFYEKMQSDKGSIPDRFSAQQFSDYHSELNMSSLELGDSALYFCASSIGITYEQYFGPGTRLTVT.

The rearrangement joins TRBV28 to TRBJ1-1; D is unresolved. The V gene's germline CDR1 is MDHEN and CDR2 SYDVKM. V lost 2 bases, J lost 8 bases, and 18 bases lay in between. The CDR3 is made up of 15 amino acids. CDR3 residues: CASSLPERASGEAFF. The CDR3 DNA is TGTGCCAGCAGTTTACCCGAAAGAGCCTCTGGCGAAGCTTTCTTT.